Described below is a single TCR beta chain sequence and its context. What it binds is not known. Time point noted: newly diagnosed GD, antithyroid drugs for less than 3 months. Preparation of the TCR library used RNA extracted from PBMCs. TCR beta libraries were built with iRepertoire HTBI primers and Arm-PCR of CDR3 regions. MiXCR, run by TCRdb on the multiplex PCR reads, gives a single entry per CDR3 protein. The sample shows roughly 250,000 distinct CDR3 sequences, around 19% of them seen only once. This record belongs to a study of regulatory T cells in long-lasting Graves disease. Study-level results: Since the sample size was small, accuracy may have been reduced. Segments TRBV28, TRBJ1-2 and TRBJ2-5 showed preferential usage in persistent disease.

The CDR3 sequence is 14 residues long. CDR1 is MNHNS, CDR2 SASEGT, per germline. V shed 6 bases and J 8 bases; nucleotides not matched to a gene: 9. The data were also submitted as part of a second study, on T cells in Graves' hyperthyroidism and ophthalmopathy. That report adds: Appearing also in blood were most of the thyroid clonotypes expanded above 0.001.

The TCR was taken from a woman younger than 45 with Graves disease. This chain connects TRBV6-1 to TRBJ1-2; 10 bases align to TRBD1. The starting material was peripheral blood mononuclear cells (PBMCs), obtained at new diagnosis, from a patient treated with antithyroid drugs. Here the CDR3 DNA reads TGTGCCAGCAGGGGGACAGGGGTAGTAGAGGGCTACACCTTC. The encoded protein is CASRGTGVVEGYTF.